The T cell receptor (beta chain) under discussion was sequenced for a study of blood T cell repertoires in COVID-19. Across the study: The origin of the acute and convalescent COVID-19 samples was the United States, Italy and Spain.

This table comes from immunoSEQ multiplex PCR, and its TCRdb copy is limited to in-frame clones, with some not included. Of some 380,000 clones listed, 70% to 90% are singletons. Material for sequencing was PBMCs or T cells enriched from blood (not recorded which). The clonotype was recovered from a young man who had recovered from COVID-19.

The chain's CDR3 is CASSIEPVTDTQYF. Here the CDR3 DNA reads TGCGCCAGCAGCATCGAGCCGGTCACAGATACGCAGTATTTT. The chain couples TRBV5-1 to TRBJ2-3; D is unresolved. CDR3 length: 14 amino acids. V dropped 4 bases and J dropped 2 bases, with 11 bases sitting between them. CDR1 SGHRS and CDR2 YFSETQ come from the germline V gene.